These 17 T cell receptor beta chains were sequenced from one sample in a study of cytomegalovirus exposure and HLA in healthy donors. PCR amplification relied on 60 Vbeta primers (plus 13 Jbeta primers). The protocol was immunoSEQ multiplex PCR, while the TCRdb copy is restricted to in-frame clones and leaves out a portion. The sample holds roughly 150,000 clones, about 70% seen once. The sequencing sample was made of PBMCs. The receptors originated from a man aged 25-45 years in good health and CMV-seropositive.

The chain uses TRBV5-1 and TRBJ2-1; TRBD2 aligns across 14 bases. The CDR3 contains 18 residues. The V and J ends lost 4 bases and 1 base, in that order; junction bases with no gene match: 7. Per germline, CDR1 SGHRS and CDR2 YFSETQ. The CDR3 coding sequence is TGCGCCAGCAGCCCCTCTGGGACTAGCGGGAGATCCTACAATGAGCAGTTCTTC. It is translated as CASSPSGTSGRSYNEQFF.

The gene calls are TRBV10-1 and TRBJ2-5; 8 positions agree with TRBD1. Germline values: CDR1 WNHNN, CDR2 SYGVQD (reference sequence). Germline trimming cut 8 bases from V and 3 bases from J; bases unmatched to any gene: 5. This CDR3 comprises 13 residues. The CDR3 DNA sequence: TGCGCCAGCTCCAGGGGGCGAAAAGAGACCCAGTACTTC. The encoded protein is CASSRGRKETQYF.

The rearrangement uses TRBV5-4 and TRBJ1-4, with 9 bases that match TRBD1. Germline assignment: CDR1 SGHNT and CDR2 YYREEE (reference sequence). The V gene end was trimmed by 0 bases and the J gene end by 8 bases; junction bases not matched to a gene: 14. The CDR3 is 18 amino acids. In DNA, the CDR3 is TGTGCCAGCAGCTTGGGGGCGTCGACACAGGGGGCTGGAGAAAAACTGTTTTTT. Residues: CASSLGASTQGAGEKLFF.

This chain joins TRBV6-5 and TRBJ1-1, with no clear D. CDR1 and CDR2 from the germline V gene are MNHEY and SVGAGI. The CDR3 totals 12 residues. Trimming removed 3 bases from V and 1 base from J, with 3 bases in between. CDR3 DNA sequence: TGTGCCAGCAGTTATCAGAACACTGAAGCTTTCTTT. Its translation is CASSYQNTEAFF.

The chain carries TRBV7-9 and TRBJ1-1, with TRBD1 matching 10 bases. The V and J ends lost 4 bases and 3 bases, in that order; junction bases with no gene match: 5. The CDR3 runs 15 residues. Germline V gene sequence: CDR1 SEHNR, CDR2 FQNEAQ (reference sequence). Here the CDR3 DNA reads TGTGCCAGCAGCTCCGTGACAGGGGGCTACACTGAAGCTTTCTTT. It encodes CASSSVTGGYTEAFF.

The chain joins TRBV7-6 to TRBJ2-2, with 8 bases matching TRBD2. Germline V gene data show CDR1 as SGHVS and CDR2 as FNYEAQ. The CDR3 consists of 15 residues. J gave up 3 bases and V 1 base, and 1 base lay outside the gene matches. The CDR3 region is CASSLGAGDTGELFF. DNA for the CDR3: TGTGCCAGCAGCTTAGGAGCGGGAGACACCGGGGAGCTGTTTTTT.

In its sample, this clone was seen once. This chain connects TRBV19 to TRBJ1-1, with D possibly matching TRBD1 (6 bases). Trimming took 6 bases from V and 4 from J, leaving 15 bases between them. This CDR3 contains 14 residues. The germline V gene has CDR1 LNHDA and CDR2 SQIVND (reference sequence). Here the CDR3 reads CASRLTGFRTEAFF. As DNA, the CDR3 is TGTGCCAGTAGACTAACAGGGTTTCGCACTGAAGCTTTCTTT.

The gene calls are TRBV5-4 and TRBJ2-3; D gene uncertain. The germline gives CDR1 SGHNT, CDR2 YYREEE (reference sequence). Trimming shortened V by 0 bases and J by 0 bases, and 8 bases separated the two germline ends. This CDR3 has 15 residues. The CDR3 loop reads CASSLVVGSTDTQYF. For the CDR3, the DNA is TGTGCCAGCAGCTTGGTTGTCGGGAGCACAGATACGCAGTATTTT. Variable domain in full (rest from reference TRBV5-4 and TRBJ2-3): ETGVTQSPTHLIKTRGQQVTLRCSSQSGHNTVSWYQQALGQGPQFIFQYYREEENGRGNFPPRFSGLQFPNYSSELNVNALELDDSALYLCASSLVVGSTDTQYFGPGTRLTVL.

The CDR3: CASLKRTNSYEQYF. Here the CDR3 DNA reads TGTGCCAGCCTAAAGAGGACTAACTCCTACGAGCAGTACTTC. This rearrangement joins TRBV2 to TRBJ2-7, with a tentative D call TRBD2 (6 bases). Germline V CDR1 and CDR2: SNHLY, FYNNEI. The germline V and J ends were trimmed by 8 bases and 0 bases, with 14 bases remaining between them. This CDR3 spans 14 amino acids.

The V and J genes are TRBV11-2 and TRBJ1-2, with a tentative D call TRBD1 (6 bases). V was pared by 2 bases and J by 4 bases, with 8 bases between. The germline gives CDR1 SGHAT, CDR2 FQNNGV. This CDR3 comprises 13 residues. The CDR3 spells CASSLPGAYGYTF. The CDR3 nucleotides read TGTGCCAGCAGCTTACCAGGGGCCTATGGCTACACCTTC.

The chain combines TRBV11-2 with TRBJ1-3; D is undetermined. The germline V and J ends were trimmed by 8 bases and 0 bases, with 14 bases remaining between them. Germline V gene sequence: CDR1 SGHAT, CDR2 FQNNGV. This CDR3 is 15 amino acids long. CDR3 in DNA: TGTGCCAGCGAGGAGGGTTCTGCCTCTGGAAACACCATATATTTT. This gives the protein CASEEGSASGNTIYF.

CDR3 bases: TGTGCCAGCAGCTTAGCGGACAGGGGGGGTGCTTTCTTT. Amino acids: CASSLADRGGAFF. The V and J genes are TRBV7-2 and TRBJ1-1, with 10 bases aligning to TRBD1. CDR3 length equals 13 residues. The trim removed 0 bases at V and 11 bases at J, leaving 3 bases unmatched. Looked up from germline, CDR1 is SGHTA and CDR2 is FQGNSA.

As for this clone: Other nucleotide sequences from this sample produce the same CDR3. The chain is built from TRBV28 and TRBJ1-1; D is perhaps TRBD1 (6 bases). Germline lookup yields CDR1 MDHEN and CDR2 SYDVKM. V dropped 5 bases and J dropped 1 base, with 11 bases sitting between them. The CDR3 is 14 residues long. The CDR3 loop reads CASSGQPKNTEAFF. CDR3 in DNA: TGTGCCAGCAGTGGACAGCCCAAGAACACTGAAGCTTTCTTT.

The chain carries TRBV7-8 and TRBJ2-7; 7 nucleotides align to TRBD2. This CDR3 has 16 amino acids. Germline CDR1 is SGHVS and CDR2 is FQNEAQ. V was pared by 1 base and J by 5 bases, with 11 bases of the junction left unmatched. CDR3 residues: CASSLERGGNAHEQYF. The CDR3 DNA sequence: TGTGCCAGCAGCTTAGAGCGGGGCGGGAACGCCCACGAGCAGTACTTC.

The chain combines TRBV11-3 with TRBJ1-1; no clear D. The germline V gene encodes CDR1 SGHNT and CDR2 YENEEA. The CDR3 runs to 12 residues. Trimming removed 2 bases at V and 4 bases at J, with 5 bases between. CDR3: CASSLTGTEAFF. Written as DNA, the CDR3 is TGTGCCAGCAGCTTAACGGGCACTGAAGCTTTCTTT.

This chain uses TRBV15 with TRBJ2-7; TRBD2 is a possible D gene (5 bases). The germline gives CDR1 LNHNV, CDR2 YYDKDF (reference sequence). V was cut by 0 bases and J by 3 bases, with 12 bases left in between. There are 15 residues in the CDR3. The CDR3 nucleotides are TGTGCCACCAGCAGAGATCTTCTAGCAGGCTACGAGCAGTACTTC. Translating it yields CATSRDLLAGYEQYF.

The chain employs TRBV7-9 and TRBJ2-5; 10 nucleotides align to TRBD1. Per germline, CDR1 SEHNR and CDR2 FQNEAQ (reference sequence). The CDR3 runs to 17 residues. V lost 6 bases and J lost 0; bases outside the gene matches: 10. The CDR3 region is CASSLGRDRGDQETQYF. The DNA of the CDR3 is TGTGCCAGCAGTCTTGGCCGGGACAGGGGAGACCAAGAGACCCAGTACTTC. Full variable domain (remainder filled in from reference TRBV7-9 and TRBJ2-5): DTGVSQNPRHKITKRGQNVTFRCDPISEHNRLYWYRQTLGQGPEFLTYFQNEAQLEKSRLLSDRFSAERPKGSFSTLEIQRTEQGDSAMYLCASSLGRDRGDQETQYFGPGTRLLVL.